This T cell receptor beta chain comes out of a study of cytomegalovirus exposure and HLA in healthy donors. The study, taken as a whole, reports: In vitro checks showed that three CMV-associated chains really do target CMV antigens. It was approximately 170 TCR beta chains that were listed as cytomegalovirus-associated. With DRB1 most and HLA-C fewest, TCR association rates differed between HLA loci in a later analysis.

As to this clone: What it binds is not known.

Trimming at V came to 2 bases and at J to 0 bases, leaving 2 bases not matched to a gene. In germline, CDR1 is SGDLS, CDR2 YYNGEE. The CDR3 loop spans 16 amino acids. PCR involved 60 Vbeta and 13 Jbeta primers. Generated by immunoSEQ multiplex PCR, the TCRdb table keeps only in-frame clones and is missing some. Seen here are under 70,000 clones, 55% to 75% observed once, and the top ten hold 30% to 40%. This clonotype originated in a man aged 35 to 55 in good health and CMV-seropositive. The sequenced material came from PBMCs. This chain connects TRBV9 to TRBJ2-3, with 11 bases matching TRBD2. CDR3 DNA: TGTGCCAGCAGCGTGACTAGCGGGGCTAGCACAGATACGCAGTATTTT. It codes for CASSVTSGASTDTQYF.